This T cell receptor beta chain is drawn from a study of cytomegalovirus exposure and HLA in healthy donors. PCR employed 60 Vbeta and 13 Jbeta primers. Assay used: immunoSEQ multiplex PCR; TCRdb lists only in-frame clones, some missing. This table has 170,000 or so clones, roughly 80% appearing once. Whole-study results and caveats: CMV serostatus was the only recorded immune exposure for donors.

In its sample, this clone was seen once. Its antigen remains unknown. There are 13 residues in the CDR3. Germline assignment: CDR1 SQVTM and CDR2 ANQGSEA. V lost 7 bases, J lost 4 bases, and 14 bases lay in between. The rearrangement links TRBV29-1 to TRBJ1-3, with D perhaps matching TRBD1 (6 bases). Sequenced sample: PBMCs. This clonotype originated in a male donor in good health and CMV-seropositive. DNA for the CDR3: TGCAGCGCAGGGGTCGCAGAAGGAAACACCATATATTTT. Amino acid sequence: CSAGVAEGNTIYF. Full variable domain (remainder filled in from reference TRBV29-1 and TRBJ1-3): SAVISQKPSRDICQRGTSLTIQCQVDSQVTMMFWYRQQPGQSLTLIATANQGSEATYESGFVIDKFPISRPNLTFSTLTVSNMSPEDSSIYLCSAGVAEGNTIYFGEGSWLTVV.